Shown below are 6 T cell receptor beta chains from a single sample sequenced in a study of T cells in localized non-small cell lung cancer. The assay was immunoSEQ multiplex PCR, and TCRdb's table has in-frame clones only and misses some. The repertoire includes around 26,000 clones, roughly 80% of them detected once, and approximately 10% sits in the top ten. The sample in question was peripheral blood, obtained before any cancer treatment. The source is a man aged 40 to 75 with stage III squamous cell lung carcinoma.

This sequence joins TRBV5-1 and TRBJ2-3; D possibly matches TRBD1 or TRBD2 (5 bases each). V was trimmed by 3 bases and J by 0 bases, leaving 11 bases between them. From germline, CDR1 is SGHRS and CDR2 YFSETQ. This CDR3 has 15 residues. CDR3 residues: CASSSGRPSTDTQYF. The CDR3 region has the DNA TGCGCCAGCAGCTCGGGGCGGCCTAGCACAGATACGCAGTATTTT.

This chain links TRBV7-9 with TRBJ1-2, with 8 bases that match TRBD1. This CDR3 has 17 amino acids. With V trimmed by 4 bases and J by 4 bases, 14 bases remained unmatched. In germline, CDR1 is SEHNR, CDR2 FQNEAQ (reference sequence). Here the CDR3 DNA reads TGTGCCAGCAGCTCCCCCTCAGGTCAGGGGGCTGGCTATGGCTACACCTTC. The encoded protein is CASSSPSGQGAGYGYTF.

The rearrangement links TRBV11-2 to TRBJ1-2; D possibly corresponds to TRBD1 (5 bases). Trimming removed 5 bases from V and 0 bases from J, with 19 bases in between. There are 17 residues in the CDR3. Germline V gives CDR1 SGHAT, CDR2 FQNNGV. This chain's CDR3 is CASSPRQSRNPNYGYTF. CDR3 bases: TGTGCCAGCAGCCCCAGACAGTCTCGGAATCCTAACTATGGCTACACCTTC.

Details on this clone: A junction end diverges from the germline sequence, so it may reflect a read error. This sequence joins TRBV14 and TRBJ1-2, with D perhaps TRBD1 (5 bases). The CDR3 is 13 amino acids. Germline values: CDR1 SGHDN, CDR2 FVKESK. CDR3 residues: CASSQFATEGLIF. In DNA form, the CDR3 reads TGTGCCAGCAGCCAATTCGCGACAGAAGGCCTAATCTTC.

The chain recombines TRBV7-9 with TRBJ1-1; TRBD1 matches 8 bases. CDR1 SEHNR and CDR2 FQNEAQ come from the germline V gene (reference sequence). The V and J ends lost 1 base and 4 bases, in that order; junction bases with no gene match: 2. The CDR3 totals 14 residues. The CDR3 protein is CASSLGQGTTEAFF. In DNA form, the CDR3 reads TGTGCCAGCAGCTTAGGACAGGGGACCACTGAAGCTTTCTTT.

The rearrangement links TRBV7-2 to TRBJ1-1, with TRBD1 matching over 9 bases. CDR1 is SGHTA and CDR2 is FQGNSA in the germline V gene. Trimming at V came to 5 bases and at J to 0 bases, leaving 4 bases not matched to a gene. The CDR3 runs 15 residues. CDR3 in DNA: TGTGCCAGCAGCCTTACAGGGGGCATGAACACTGAAGCTTTCTTT. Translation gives CASSLTGGMNTEAFF.